Sequencing of this T cell receptor (beta chain) was carried out in a study of cytomegalovirus exposure and HLA in healthy donors. Libraries were prepared by immunoSEQ multiplex PCR; TCRdb keeps only in-frame clonotypes and omits some of them. Of 150,000 to 200,000 clones detected, approximately 87% appear once; the ten largest clones hold more than 1.2%. In germline, CDR1 is SGHDN, CDR2 FVKESK. Between the trimmed V and J ends, which lost 5 bases and 1 base, there was a span of 12 bases. This CDR3 comprises 15 residues. The receptor was isolated from a woman aged 30 to 39 in good health and CMV-seronegative. The chain links TRBV14 to TRBJ2-4; possibly TRBD1 for D (6 bases). The specimen sequenced was PBMCs. The CDR3 sequence: CASSDRDTAKNIQYF. CDR3 DNA sequence: TGTGCCAGCAGCGACCGGGACACTGCCAAAAACATTCAGTACTTC.